These 24 T cell receptor beta chains came from one sample sequenced in a study of blood T cell repertoires in COVID-19. Method: immunoSEQ multiplex PCR; TCRdb's copy keeps in-frame clones and lacks some. The sample has about 360,000 clones; around nine tenths are singletons. The specimen sequenced was peripheral blood. The receptors were sampled from a human donor in a cohort sampled during active COVID-19.

The chain is built from TRBV6-6 and TRBJ1-2, with D perhaps matching TRBD1 (6 bases). Deletions cut 5 bases from V and 8 bases from J, with 18 bases between. CDR1 MNHNY and CDR2 SVGAGI come from the germline V gene (reference sequence). The CDR3 is 14 residues long. CDR3 sequence: CASSREGQNGGYTF. CDR3 sequence (DNA): TGTGCCAGCAGTAGGGAGGGACAAAACGGGGGCTACACCTTC.

The rearrangement uses TRBV9 and TRBJ1-6; 8 bases fit TRBD1. CDR1 and CDR2 from the germline V gene are SGDLS and YYNGEE. The CDR3 extends over 14 amino acids. V shed 4 bases and J 10 bases; nucleotides not matched to a gene: 7. The CDR3 DNA is TGTGCCAGCAGCCCGGACAGGGCCAGGTCACCCCTCCACTTT. Translating gives CASSPDRARSPLHF.

V is TRBV7-2 and J is TRBJ2-4; D possibly corresponds to TRBD2 (6 bases). Germline loops: CDR1 SGHTA, CDR2 FQGNSA. V dropped 1 base and J dropped 5 bases, with 15 bases sitting between them. This CDR3 spans 16 amino acids. The CDR3 protein is CASSLDWRRRENIQYF. DNA of the CDR3: TGTGCCAGCAGCTTAGACTGGCGCAGGAGGGAAAACATTCAGTACTTC.

The chain combines TRBV3-1 (or the pseudogene TRBV3-2) with TRBJ2-5; TRBD2 is a possible D gene (6 bases). Trimming took 1 base from V and 7 from J, leaving 13 bases between them. The length of the CDR3 is 14 residues. Germline loops: CDR1 LGHDT, CDR2 YNNKEL (reference sequence). CDR3 sequence (DNA): TGTGCCAGCAGCCAAGGTGGAGGGTTGGGGACCCAGTACTTC. The encoded protein is CASSQGGGLGTQYF.

The chain is built from TRBV27 and TRBJ2-5, with 11 nucleotides matching TRBD2. This CDR3 is built from 14 residues. Germline CDR1 and CDR2: MNHEY and SMNVEV (reference sequence). J lost 5 bases, V lost 6 bases, and 5 bases had no gene match. CDR3 amino acids: CASSIAGGPETQYF. The CDR3 nucleotides are TGTGCCAGCAGCATAGCGGGAGGGCCGGAGACCCAGTACTTC.

The V call is TRBV6-6, the J call TRBJ2-7; a possible D gene is TRBD2 (5 bases). This CDR3 is 16 amino acids long. Trimming took off 2 bases at V and 2 bases at J, with 16 bases between the two ends. The germline V gene encodes CDR1 MNHNY and CDR2 SVGAGI (reference sequence). DNA of the CDR3: TGTGCCAGCAGTTACGCCCACGGGGATGGGGCCTACGAGCAGTACTTC. Encoded protein: CASSYAHGDGAYEQYF.

V gene TRBV5-8 combines with J gene TRBJ2-1; D perhaps matches TRBD2 (6 bases). In germline, CDR1 is SGHTS, CDR2 YDEGEE. The CDR3 runs to 15 residues. V was cut by 1 base and J by 4 bases, with 12 bases left in between. CDR3 in DNA: TGTGCCAGCAGCTTGTCTGGGGAGGTATACAATGAGCAGTTCTTC. It yields the protein CASSLSGEVYNEQFF.

This chain links TRBV21-1 with TRBJ2-7; the D call in the table, TRBD1, was not verified against the DNA. TRBV21-1 corresponds to a pseudogene. The CDR3 runs to 16 residues. CDR3 residues: CASSKDRDKVPYEQYF. CDR3 nucleotides: TGTGCCAGCAGCAAAGACCGGGACAAGGTCCCCTACGAGCAGTACTTC.

V gene TRBV5-1 combines with J gene TRBJ2-1; tentative D call: TRBD2 (6 bases). Trimming shortened V by 1 base and J by 4 bases, and 12 bases separated the two germline ends. The CDR3 is 15 amino acids. Germline CDR1 is SGHRS and CDR2 is YFSETQ. The CDR3 nucleotides read TGCGCCAGCAGCTTGAGACTAGGGTTATACAATGAGCAGTTCTTC. Amino acids: CASSLRLGLYNEQFF.

The V gene is TRBV11-2, the J gene TRBJ1-6; 7 bases match TRBD1. The V gene's germline CDR1 is SGHAT and CDR2 FQNNGV. The CDR3 covers 15 residues. The V and J ends lost 4 bases and 6 bases, in that order; junction bases with no gene match: 6. In DNA, the CDR3 is TGTGCCAGCAGCTCTATCCAGGGGGGTAATTCACCCCTCCACTTT. This encodes CASSSIQGGNSPLHF.

The chain links TRBV9 to TRBJ1-3, with D unresolved. With 4 bases removed from V and 8 bases from J, the gap between germline ends came to 16 bases. The CDR3 contains 14 residues. The germline V gene encodes CDR1 SGDLS and CDR2 YYNGEE. The CDR3 loop is CASSFGSWRDTIYF. CDR3 DNA: TGTGCCAGCAGCTTTGGCAGTTGGAGGGACACCATATATTTT.

The CDR3 DNA reads as TGCGCCAGCAGCACCCAGGGTAGTGGGGCCAACGTCCTGACTTTC. Its translation is CASSTQGSGANVLTF. The chain recombines TRBV5-1 with TRBJ2-6; possibly TRBD1 for D (5 bases). The germline V gene has CDR1 SGHRS and CDR2 YFSETQ. Trimming removed 4 bases at V and 3 bases at J, with 11 bases between. The CDR3 contains 15 residues.

The chain carries TRBV5-8 and TRBJ1-6, with D unclear. Trimming stripped 0 bases from V and 4 bases from J, with 14 bases between. Germline V gene lookup returns CDR1 SGHTS and CDR2 YDEGEE. The CDR3 runs to 17 residues. The CDR3 DNA follows: TGTGCCAGCAGCTTGGCCCCTAGGAAGCTTTATAATTCACCCCTCCACTTT. Protein sequence: CASSLAPRKLYNSPLHF.

The chain employs TRBV5-4 and TRBJ2-1, with D perhaps TRBD1 (6 bases). The V gene's germline CDR1 is SGHNT and CDR2 YYREEE (reference sequence). V was clipped by 4 bases and J by 9 bases, with 14 bases between them. The CDR3 loop spans 13 amino acids. The CDR3: CASSQDSFGEQFF. The CDR3 DNA reads as TGTGCCAGCAGCCAGGACAGTTTTGGTGAGCAGTTCTTC. Combining the CDR3 with reference TRBV5-4 and TRBJ2-1 gives the whole variable domain ETGVTQSPTHLIKTRGQQVTLRCSSQSGHNTVSWYQQALGQGPQFIFQYYREEENGRGNFPPRFSGLQFPNYSSELNVNALELDDSALYLCASSQDSFGEQFFGPGTRLTVL.

This clone came up once. The gene calls are TRBV29-1 and TRBJ1-4; TRBD1 might be the D (5 bases). There are 12 residues in the CDR3. Germline loops: CDR1 SQVTM, CDR2 ANQGSEA. V shed 7 bases and J shed 3 bases, with 9 bases lying between them. The CDR3 DNA follows: TGCAGCGGGGGGGAGGCTAATGAAAAACTGTTTTTT. Protein sequence: CSGGEANEKLFF.

This chain uses TRBV28 with TRBJ1-5, with D maybe TRBD1 (5 bases). Germline V gives CDR1 MDHEN, CDR2 SYDVKM. Trimming removed 6 bases at V and 3 bases at J, with 15 bases between. The CDR3 is 15 residues long. CDR3 sequence reads: CASRPRGATNQPQHF. As DNA, the CDR3 is TGTGCCAGCAGGCCCCGCGGGGCCACCAATCAGCCCCAGCATTTT.

V usage is TRBV12-3 or TRBV12-4 and J usage is TRBJ1-2; 8 bases agree with TRBD1. V shed 6 bases, J shed 6 bases, and the junction held 6 bases outside the gene matches. The CDR3 has 13 residues. For the CDR3, the DNA is TGTGCCAGCAGACTCGGGACAGGAGATGGCTACACCTTC. Amino acids: CASRLGTGDGYTF.

The chain joins TRBV28 to TRBJ2-3, with TRBD1 matching 8 bases. Trimming at V came to 1 base and at J to 3 bases, leaving 9 bases not matched to a gene. The CDR3 runs 17 residues. Germline CDR1 and CDR2: MDHEN and SYDVKM. The CDR3 bases are TGTGCCAGCAGTTTATTGCCCGGGGACAGGAGAACAGATACGCAGTATTTT. Amino acid sequence: CASSLLPGDRRTDTQYF.

The rearrangement uses TRBV25-1 and TRBJ2-3; 7 bases align to TRBD1. This CDR3 contains 16 residues. J gave up 0 bases and V 6 bases, and 9 bases lay outside the gene matches. Germline lookup yields CDR1 MGHDK and CDR2 SYGVNS. As DNA, the CDR3 is TGTGCCAGCAGCCAAAGGGGGCGGGTTAGCACAGATACGCAGTATTTT. Protein: CASSQRGRVSTDTQYF.

This clone was recorded only once. The chain combines TRBV19 with TRBJ1-2, with 7 bases fitting TRBD1. The CDR3 runs 14 residues. Germline values: CDR1 LNHDA, CDR2 SQIVND (reference sequence). The junction had 7 bases not matched to a gene; V was cut back by 4 bases and J by 5 bases. Here the CDR3 reads CASSNNRDRYGYTF. The CDR3 nucleotides are TGTGCCAGTAGTAACAACCGGGACAGATATGGCTACACCTTC.

This chain links TRBV14 with TRBJ2-7; 11 nucleotides align to TRBD2. The germline CDR1 and CDR2 sequences are SGHDN and FVKESK. This CDR3 has 16 amino acids. The J segment lost 6 bases and the V segment lost 0 bases, leaving 7 bases of the junction unmatched. As DNA, the CDR3 is TGTGCCAGCAGCCAAGAAACTACTAGCGGGAGTTCCGAGCAGTACTTC. This gives the protein CASSQETTSGSSEQYF. Together with reference TRBV14 and TRBJ2-7, the CDR3 gives the full variable domain: EAGVTQFPSHSVIEKGQTVTLRCDPISGHDNLYWYRRVMGKEIKFLLHFVKESKQDESGMPNNRFLAERTGGTYSTLKVQPAELEDSGVYFCASSQETTSGSSEQYFGPGTRLTVT.

CDR3 residues: CASTRQPWDEQFF. The CDR3 coding sequence is TGTGCCAGTACTAGACAGCCTTGGGATGAGCAGTTCTTC. The chain employs TRBV19 and TRBJ2-1, with a tentative D call TRBD1 (5 bases). Trimming stripped 7 bases from V and 8 bases from J, with 15 bases between. The germline V gene has CDR1 LNHDA and CDR2 SQIVND (reference sequence). CDR3 size: 13 residues. The variable domain in full, completed from reference TRBV19 and TRBJ2-1, reads DGGITQSPKYLFRKEGQNVTLSCEQNLNHDAMYWYRQDPGQGLRLIYYSQIVNDFQKGDIAEGYSVSREKKESFPLTVTSAQKNPTAFYLCASTRQPWDEQFFGPGTRLTVL.

V usage is TRBV6-5 and J usage is TRBJ2-7; 8 bases are a match to TRBD1. This CDR3 contains 14 residues. Germline CDR1 is MNHEY and CDR2 is SVGAGI. The junction had 5 bases not matched to a gene; V was cut back by 5 bases and J by 2 bases. The CDR3, as DNA: TGTGCCAGCAGTACCTCGGACAGGGCCTACGAGCAGTACTTC. Residues: CASSTSDRAYEQYF.

V is TRBV2 and J is TRBJ1-5; 8 bases fit TRBD1. Trimming took 7 bases from V and 3 from J; bases not matched to a gene: 8. The germline gives CDR1 SNHLY, CDR2 FYNNEI. The CDR3 covers 15 residues. The DNA for the CDR3 is TGTGCCAGCAAAGAGGGACAGGCAAACAATCAGCCCCAGCATTTT. This gives the protein CASKEGQANNQPQHF.